The sequence of this T cell receptor beta chain was determined in a study of metastatic and nonmetastatic thyroid tumors. In the study overall: Blood and tumor or nodule tissue repertoires from malignant and benign thyroid patients were compared. Regarding the study as a whole: It was reportedly found that TCR beta diversity was significantly higher in malignant thyroid tumors than in benign nodules, a difference seen in both blood and tumor samples.

To note about this clone: The antigen is undetermined. Other nucleotide sequences in the sample specify the same CDR3.

All patients were untreated before thyroid surgery. Per the germline V gene, CDR1 is SGHTA and CDR2 is FQGTGA. Between the trimmed V and J ends, which lost 9 bases and 6 bases, there was a span of 18 bases. CDR3 length: 14 amino acids. Study processing details: The study took CDR3 differences across clinicopathological groups and made a distant-metastasis classifier for papillary thyroid cancer from them. TCRdb used MiXCR to call clones anew from the PCR reads. TCRdb's processing, not the study's, gives the V and J calls here. Of around 15,000 clones detected, about 24% appear once; the ten largest clones hold about 8%.

Sequencing was performed on adjacent normal tissue. The V and J genes are TRBV7-3 and TRBJ2-1, with D perhaps TRBD2 (6 bases). The clonotype originates from a female donor with papillary thyroid cancer or a benign thyroid nodule (not recorded which). Some clones in this sample may be carry-over from other donors' samples. The CDR3 region is CASALLAGSNEQFF. For the CDR3, the DNA is TGTGCCAGTGCACTACTAGCTGGTAGCAATGAGCAGTTCTTC.